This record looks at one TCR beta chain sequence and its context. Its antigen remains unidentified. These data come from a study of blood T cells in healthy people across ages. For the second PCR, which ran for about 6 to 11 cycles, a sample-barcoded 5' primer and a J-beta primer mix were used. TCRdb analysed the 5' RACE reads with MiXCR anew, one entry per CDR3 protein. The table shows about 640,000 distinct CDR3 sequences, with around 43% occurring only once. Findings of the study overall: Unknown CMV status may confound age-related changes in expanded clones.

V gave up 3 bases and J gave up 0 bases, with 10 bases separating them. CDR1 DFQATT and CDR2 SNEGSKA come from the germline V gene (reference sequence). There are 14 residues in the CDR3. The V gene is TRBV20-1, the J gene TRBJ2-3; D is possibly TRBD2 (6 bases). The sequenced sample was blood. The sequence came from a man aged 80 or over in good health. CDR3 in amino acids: CSARGGASTDTQYF. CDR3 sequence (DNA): TGCAGTGCTAGGGGGGGAGCTAGCACAGATACGCAGTATTTT.